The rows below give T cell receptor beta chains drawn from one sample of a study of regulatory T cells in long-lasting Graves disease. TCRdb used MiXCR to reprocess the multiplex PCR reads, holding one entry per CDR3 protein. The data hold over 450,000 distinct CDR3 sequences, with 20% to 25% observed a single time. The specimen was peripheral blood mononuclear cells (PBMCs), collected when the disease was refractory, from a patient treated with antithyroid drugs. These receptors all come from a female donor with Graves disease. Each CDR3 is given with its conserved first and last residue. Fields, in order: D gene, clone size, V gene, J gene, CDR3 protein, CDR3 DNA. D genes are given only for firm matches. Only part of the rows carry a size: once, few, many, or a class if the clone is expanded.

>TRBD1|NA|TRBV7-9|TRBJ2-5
CASSFWTGGTEETQYF
TGTGCCAGCAGCTTTTGGACAGGGGGCACTGAGGAGACCCAGTACTTC
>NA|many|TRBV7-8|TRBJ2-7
CASSSAGGYSYEQYF
TGTGCCAGCAGCTCGGCCGGTGGGTACTCCTACGAGCAGTACTTC
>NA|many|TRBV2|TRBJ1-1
CASSDWRNTEAFF
TGTGCCAGCAGTGACTGGAGGAACACTGAAGCTTTCTTT
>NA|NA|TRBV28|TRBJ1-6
CASRETGGVAYNSPLHF
TGTGCCAGCAGAGAGACGGGGGGAGTCGCCTATAATTCACCCCTCCACTTT
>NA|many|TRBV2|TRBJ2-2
CASSTPRAGNTGELFF
TGTGCCAGCAGTACCCCCAGGGCAGGGAACACCGGGGAGCTGTTTTTT
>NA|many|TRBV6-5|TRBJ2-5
CASSYSRVPQETQYF
TGTGCCAGCAGTTACTCCCGGGTCCCCCAAGAGACCCAGTACTTC
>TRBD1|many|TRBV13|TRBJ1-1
CASSPDRGANTEAFF
TGTGCCAGCAGCCCAGACAGGGGGGCGAACACTGAAGCTTTCTTT
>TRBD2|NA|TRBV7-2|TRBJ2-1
CASSLAWASGYNEQFF
TGTGCCAGCAGCTTGGCCTGGGCTAGCGGTTACAATGAGCAGTTCTTC
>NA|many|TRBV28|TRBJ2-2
CASSLYSTGGELFF
TGTGCCAGCAGTTTATATAGCACCGGCGGGGAGCTGTTTTTT
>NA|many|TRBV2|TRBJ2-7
CASRAGHGNYEQYF
TGTGCCAGCAGAGCGGGACACGGTAACTACGAGCAGTACTTC
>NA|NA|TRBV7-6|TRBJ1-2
CASSLGSGDYGYTF
TGTGCCAGCAGCTTAGGTTCAGGGGACTATGGCTACACCTTC
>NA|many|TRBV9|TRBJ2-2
CASSVAGMGTGELFF
TGTGCCAGCAGCGTGGCGGGAATGGGGACCGGGGAGCTGTTTTTT
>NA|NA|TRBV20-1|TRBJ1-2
CSLGGAGGYTF
TGCAGTTTAGGGGGGGCAGGTGGCTACACCTTC
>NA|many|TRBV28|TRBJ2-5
CASSAGQQETQYF
TGTGCCAGCAGTGCGGGACAGCAAGAGACCCAGTACTTC
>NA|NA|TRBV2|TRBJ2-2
CASTWTITGELFF
TGTGCCAGCACCTGGACGATAACCGGGGAGCTGTTTTTT
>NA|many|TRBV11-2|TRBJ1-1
CASSLSGGALEAFF
TGTGCCAGCAGCTTATCAGGAGGGGCCCTTGAAGCTTTCTTT
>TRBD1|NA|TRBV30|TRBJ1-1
CAWSRTGDTEAFF
TGTGCCTGGAGCCGAACAGGGGACACTGAAGCTTTCTTT
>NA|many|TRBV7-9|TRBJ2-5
CASSSAQKETQYF
TGTGCCAGCAGCTCCGCCCAGAAAGAGACCCAGTACTTC
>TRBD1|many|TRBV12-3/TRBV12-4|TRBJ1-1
CASSTGQGVTEAFF
TGTGCCAGCAGCACCGGACAGGGAGTCACTGAAGCTTTCTTT
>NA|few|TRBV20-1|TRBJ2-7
CSARDSGSGRRGLPYEQYF
TGCAGTGCTAGAGATAGCGGAAGCGGGAGAAGGGGGCTTCCTTACGAGCAGTACTTC
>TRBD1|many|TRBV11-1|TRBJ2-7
CASSFGTGLSYEQYF
TGTGCCAGCAGCTTCGGGACAGGCCTCTCCTACGAGCAGTACTTC
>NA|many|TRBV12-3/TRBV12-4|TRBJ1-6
CASSRDRNSPLHF
TGTGCCAGCAGTCGGGACCGAAATTCACCCCTCCACTTT
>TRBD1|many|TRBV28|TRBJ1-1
CASRTGSFAEAFF
TGTGCCAGCAGGACAGGGAGTTTCGCTGAAGCTTTCTTT
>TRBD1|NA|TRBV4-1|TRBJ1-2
CASSQQTGPGYTF
TGCGCCAGCAGCCAACAGACAGGGCCCGGCTACACCTTC
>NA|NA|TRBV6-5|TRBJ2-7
CASSYRPKGYEQYF
TGTGCCAGCAGTTACCGACCAAAGGGATACGAGCAGTACTTC
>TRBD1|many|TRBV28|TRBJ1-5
CASSFGVKADRALNQPQHF
TGTGCCAGCAGTTTCGGGGTTAAGGCGGACAGGGCCCTCAATCAGCCCCAGCATTTT
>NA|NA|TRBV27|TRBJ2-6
CASSLTAWSSGANVLTF
TGTGCCAGCAGTTTAACAGCTTGGAGCTCTGGGGCCAACGTCCTGACTTTC
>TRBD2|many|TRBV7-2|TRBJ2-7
CASSTQTSGRVYEQYF
TGTGCCAGCAGCACACAGACTAGCGGGAGAGTATACGAGCAGTACTTC
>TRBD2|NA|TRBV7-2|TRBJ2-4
CASSERGVAKNIQYF
TGTGCCAGCAGTGAGCGGGGAGTAGCCAAAAACATTCAGTACTTC
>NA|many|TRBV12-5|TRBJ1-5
CASGLGWAGDQPQHF
TGTGCTAGTGGTTTGGGGTGGGCGGGGGATCAGCCCCAGCATTTT
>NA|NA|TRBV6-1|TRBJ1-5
CASSLGPYNQPQHF
TGTGCCAGCAGTCTCGGGCCCTATAATCAGCCCCAGCATTTT
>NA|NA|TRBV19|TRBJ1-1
CASSIQGVPTEAFF
TGTGCCAGTAGTATACAGGGCGTTCCCACTGAAGCTTTCTTT
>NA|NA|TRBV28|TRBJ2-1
CASSLSGPSEYEQFF
TGTGCCAGCAGTTTATCGGGTCCTAGCGAGTATGAGCAGTTCTTC
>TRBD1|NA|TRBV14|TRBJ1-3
CASSRPGQGPRNTIYF
TGTGCCAGCAGCCGTCCGGGACAGGGGCCTCGAAACACCATATATTTT
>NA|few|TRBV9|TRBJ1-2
CASSAGREFNYGYTF
TGTGCCAGCAGCGCTGGCCGGGAGTTTAACTATGGCTACACCTTC
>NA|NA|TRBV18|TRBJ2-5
CASSYGTHQETQYF
TGTGCCAGCTCGTACGGGACACACCAAGAGACCCAGTACTTC
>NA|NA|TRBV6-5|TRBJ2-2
CASSYSLSTDSTGELFF
TGTGCCAGCAGTTACTCCCTGTCTACAGATAGCACCGGGGAGCTGTTTTTT
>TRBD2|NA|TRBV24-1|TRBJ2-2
CATSDSGLAGNTGELFF
TGTGCCACCAGTGATTCTGGACTAGCGGGGAACACCGGGGAGCTGTTTTTT
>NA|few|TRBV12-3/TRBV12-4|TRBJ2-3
CASSRRGGEGDTQYF
TGTGCCAGCAGCCGCAGGGGGGGCGAGGGAGATACGCAGTATTTT
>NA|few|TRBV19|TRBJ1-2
CASSIASTRRGSYGYTF
TGTGCCAGTAGTATCGCAAGTACCCGCAGGGGTTCCTATGGCTACACCTTC
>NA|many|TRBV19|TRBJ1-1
CASSILGVGTEAFF
TGTGCCAGTAGTATTCTGGGCGTGGGCACTGAAGCTTTCTTT
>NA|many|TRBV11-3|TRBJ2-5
CASSRRRPPQETQYF
TGTGCCAGCAGCCGGAGGAGGCCGCCCCAAGAGACCCAGTACTTC